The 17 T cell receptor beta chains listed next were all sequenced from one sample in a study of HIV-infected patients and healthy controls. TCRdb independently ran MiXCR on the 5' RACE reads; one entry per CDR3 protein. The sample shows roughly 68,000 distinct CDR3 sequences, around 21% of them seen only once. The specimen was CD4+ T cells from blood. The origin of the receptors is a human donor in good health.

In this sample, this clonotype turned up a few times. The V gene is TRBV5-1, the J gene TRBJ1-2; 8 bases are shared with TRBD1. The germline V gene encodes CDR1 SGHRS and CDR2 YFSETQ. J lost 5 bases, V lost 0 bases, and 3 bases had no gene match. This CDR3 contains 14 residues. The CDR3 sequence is CASSLGTGIYGYTF. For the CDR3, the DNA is TGCGCCAGCAGCTTGGGGACAGGGATATATGGCTACACCTTC.

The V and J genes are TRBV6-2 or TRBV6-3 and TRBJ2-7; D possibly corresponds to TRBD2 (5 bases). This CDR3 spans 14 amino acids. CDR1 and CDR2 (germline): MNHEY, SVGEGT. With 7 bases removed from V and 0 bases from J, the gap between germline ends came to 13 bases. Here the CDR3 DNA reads TGTGCCAGCAACAGCGGCCGGAGCTCCTACGAGCAGTACTTC. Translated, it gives CASNSGRSSYEQYF.

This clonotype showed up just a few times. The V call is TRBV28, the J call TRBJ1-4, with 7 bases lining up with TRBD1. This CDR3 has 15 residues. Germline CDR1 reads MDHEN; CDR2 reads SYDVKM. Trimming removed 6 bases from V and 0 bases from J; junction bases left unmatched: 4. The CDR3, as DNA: TGTGCCAGCAGCCACGGGACAGCAACTAATGAAAAACTGTTTTTT. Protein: CASSHGTATNEKLFF.

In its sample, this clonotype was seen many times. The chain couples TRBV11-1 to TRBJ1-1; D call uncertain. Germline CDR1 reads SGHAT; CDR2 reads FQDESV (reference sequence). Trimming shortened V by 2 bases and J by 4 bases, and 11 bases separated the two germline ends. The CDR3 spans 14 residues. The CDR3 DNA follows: TGTGCCAGCAGCTTATTTGGGTTAGGCACTGAAGCTTTCTTT. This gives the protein CASSLFGLGTEAFF.

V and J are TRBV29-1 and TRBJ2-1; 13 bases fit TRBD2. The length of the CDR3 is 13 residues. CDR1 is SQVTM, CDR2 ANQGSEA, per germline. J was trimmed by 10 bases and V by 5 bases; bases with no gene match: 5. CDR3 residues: CSVRTSGGREQFF. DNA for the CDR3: TGCAGCGTTCGGACTAGCGGGGGCCGAGAGCAGTTCTTC.

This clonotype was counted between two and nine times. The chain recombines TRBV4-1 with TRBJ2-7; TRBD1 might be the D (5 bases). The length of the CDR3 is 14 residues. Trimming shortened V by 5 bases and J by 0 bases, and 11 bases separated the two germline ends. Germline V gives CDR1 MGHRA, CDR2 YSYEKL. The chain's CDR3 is CASSGAGRSYEQYF. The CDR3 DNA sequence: TGCGCCAGCAGCGGGGCAGGGCGCTCCTACGAGCAGTACTTC.

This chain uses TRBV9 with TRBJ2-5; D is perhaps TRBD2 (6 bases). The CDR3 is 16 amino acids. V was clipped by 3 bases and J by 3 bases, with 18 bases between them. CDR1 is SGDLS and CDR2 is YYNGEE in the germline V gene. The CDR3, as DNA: TGTGCCAGCAGCGGTGGGAGAGGAGGGCCCGAAGAGACCCAGTACTTC. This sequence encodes CASSGGRGGPEETQYF.

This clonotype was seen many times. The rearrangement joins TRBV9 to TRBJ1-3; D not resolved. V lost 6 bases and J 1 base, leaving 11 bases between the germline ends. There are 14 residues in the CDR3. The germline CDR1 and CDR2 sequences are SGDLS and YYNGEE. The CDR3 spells CASTAGMSGNTIYF. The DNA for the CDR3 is TGTGCCAGCACCGCGGGTATGTCTGGAAACACCATATATTTT.

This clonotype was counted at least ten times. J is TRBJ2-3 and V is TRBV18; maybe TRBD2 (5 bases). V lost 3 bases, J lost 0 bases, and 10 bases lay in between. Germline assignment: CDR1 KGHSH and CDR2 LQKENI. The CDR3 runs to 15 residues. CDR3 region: CASSPSGDSTDTQYF. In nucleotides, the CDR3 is TGTGCCAGCTCACCCAGCGGAGATAGCACAGATACGCAGTATTTT. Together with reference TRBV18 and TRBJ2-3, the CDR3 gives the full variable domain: NAGVMQNPRHLVRRRGQEARLRCSPMKGHSHVYWYRQLPEEGLKFMVYLQKENIIDESGMPKERFSAEFPKEGPSILRIQQVVRGDSAAYFCASSPSGDSTDTQYFGPGTRLTVL.

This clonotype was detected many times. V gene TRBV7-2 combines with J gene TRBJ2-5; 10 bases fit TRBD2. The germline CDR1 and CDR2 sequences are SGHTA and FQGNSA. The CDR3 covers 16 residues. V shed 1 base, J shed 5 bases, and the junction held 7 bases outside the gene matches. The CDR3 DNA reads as TGTGCCAGCAGCTTAGGGAGCGGGGGGGCAGGGGAGACCCAGTACTTC. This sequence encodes CASSLGSGGAGETQYF.

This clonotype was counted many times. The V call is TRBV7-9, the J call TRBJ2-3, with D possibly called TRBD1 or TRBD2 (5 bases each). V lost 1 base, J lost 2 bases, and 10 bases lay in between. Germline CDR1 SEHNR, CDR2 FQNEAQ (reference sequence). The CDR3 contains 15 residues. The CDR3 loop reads CASSLGVGVTDTQYF. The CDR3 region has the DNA TGTGCCAGCAGCTTAGGTGTGGGGGTCACAGATACGCAGTATTTT. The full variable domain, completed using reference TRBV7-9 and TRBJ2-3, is DTGVSQNPRHKITKRGQNVTFRCDPISEHNRLYWYRQTLGQGPEFLTYFQNEAQLEKSRLLSDRFSAERPKGSFSTLEIQRTEQGDSAMYLCASSLGVGVTDTQYFGPGTRLTVL.

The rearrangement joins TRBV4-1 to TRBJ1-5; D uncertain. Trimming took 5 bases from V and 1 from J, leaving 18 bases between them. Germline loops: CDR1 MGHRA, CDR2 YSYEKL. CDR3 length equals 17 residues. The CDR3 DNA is TGCGCCAGCAGCGGCACAGCGATGTTGGAGAGCAATCAGCCCCAGCATTTT. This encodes CASSGTAMLESNQPQHF.

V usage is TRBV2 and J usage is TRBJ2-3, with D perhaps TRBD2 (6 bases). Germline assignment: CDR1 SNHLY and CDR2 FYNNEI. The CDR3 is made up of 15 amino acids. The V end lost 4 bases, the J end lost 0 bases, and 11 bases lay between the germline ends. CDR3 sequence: CASSARETSTDTQYF. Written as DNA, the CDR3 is TGTGCCAGCAGTGCTCGGGAGACTAGCACAGATACGCAGTATTTT.

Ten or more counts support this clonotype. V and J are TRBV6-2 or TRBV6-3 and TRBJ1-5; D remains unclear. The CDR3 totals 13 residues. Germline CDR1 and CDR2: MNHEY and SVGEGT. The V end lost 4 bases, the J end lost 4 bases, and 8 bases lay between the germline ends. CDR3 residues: CASSLSGNQPQHF. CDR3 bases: TGTGCCAGCAGTTTGTCGGGGAATCAGCCCCAGCATTTT.

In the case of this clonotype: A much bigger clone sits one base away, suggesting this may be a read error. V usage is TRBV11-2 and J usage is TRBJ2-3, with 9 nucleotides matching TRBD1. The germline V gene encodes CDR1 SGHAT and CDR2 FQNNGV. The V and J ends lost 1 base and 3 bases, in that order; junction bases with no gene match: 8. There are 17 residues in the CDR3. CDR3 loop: CASSLGLGQGMTDTQYF. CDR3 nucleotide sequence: TGTGCCAGCAGCTTAGGGCTTGGACAGGGGATGACAGATACGCAGTATTTT.

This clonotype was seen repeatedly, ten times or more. DNA for the CDR3: TGTGCCAGCAGCCCCGACAGGAAATTGAACTATGGCTACACCTTC. As protein: CASSPDRKLNYGYTF. The chain links TRBV6-5 to TRBJ1-2; possible D gene TRBD1, 6 bases. Between the trimmed V and J ends, which lost 6 bases and 2 bases, there was a span of 16 bases. Germline CDR1 is MNHEY and CDR2 is SVGAGI. This CDR3 is 15 amino acids long.

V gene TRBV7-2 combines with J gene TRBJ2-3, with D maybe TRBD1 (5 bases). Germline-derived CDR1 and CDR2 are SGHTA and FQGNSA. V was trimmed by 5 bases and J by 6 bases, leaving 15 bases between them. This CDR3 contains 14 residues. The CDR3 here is CASSLAWTTDTQYF. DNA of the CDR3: TGTGCCAGCAGCCTTGCTTGGACAACCGATACGCAGTATTTT.